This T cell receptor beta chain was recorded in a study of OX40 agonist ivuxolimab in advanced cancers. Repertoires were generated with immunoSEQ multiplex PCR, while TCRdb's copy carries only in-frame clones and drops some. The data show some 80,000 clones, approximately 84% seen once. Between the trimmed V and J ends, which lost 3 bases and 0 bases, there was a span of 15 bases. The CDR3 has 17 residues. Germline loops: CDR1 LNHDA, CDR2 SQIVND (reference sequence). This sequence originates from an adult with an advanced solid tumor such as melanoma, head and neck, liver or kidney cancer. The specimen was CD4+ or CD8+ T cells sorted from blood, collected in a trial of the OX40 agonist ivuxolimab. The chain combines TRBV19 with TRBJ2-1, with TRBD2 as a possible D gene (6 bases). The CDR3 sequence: CASSMEGRLSSYNEQFF. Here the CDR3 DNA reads TGTGCCAGTAGTATGGAGGGGCGCCTTAGCTCCTACAATGAGCAGTTCTTC.